This T cell receptor (beta chain) is from a study of vaccination and CD4 T cells after COVID-19. Across the whole study: Two doses of either BNT162b2 or mRNA-1273 vaccine were given to participants. Collection of post-vaccine samples followed dose two by a median roughly 72 days, spanning a range of 14 to 241. General study points: Within the convalescent patients, a median about 85% of the SARS-CoV-2-reactive clones were ones that appeared only post-vaccination.

V shed 6 bases and J shed 4 bases, with 18 bases lying between them. This CDR3 is 15 amino acids long. Germline V gene lookup returns CDR1 MNHNS and CDR2 SASEGT. As for this clonotype: The antigen is undetermined.

Stated treatment: roughly nine-day PBMC culture with coronavirus spike peptide pools or control peptides (ViraFEST assay). An Oncomine TCR Beta short-read assay was used to sequence the DNA from cultured CD4+ T cells. TCRdb analysed the PCR reads with MiXCR anew, one entry per CDR3 protein. The data show nearly 20,000 distinct CDR3 sequences, 65% to 80% seen once. The chain has TRBV6-1 and TRBJ1-2; the D gene is possibly TRBD1 (5 bases). Specimen: CD4+ T cells from blood, cultured in vitro, collected after SARS-CoV-2 vaccination. This receptor was obtained from a human donor who received a COVID-19 vaccine. As DNA, the CDR3 is TGTGCCAGCAGGGAGGGAAGCAGGGTAAGCTATGGCTACACCTTC. This codes for CASREGSRVSYGYTF.